This T cell receptor (beta chain) was identified during a study of OX40 agonist ivuxolimab in advanced cancers. Study-wide results and limits: At 0.1 to 3.0 mg/kg, CD4+ and CD8+ blood T cells expanded clonally by week 6.

Regarding this clone: Its target is not known.

Clones were read by immunoSEQ multiplex PCR, and TCRdb kept only the in-frame ones, dropping some. The sample contains 80,000 to 85,000 clones, around 83% of which appear only once. The sample in question was CD4+ or CD8+ T cells sorted from blood, obtained in a trial of the OX40 agonist ivuxolimab. The clonotype was recovered from an adult with an advanced solid tumor such as melanoma, head and neck, liver or kidney cancer.

CDR3 amino acids: CASSRSESSYNEQFF. The CDR3 DNA reads as TGCGCCAGCAGCCGTAGCGAGAGCTCCTACAATGAGCAGTTCTTC. V gene TRBV4-1 combines with J gene TRBJ2-1; D may be TRBD2 (5 bases). The V and J ends lost 4 bases and 0 bases respectively, with 10 bases between them. This CDR3 is built from 15 residues. Germline V gives CDR1 MGHRA, CDR2 YSYEKL.